The 21 T cell receptor beta chains listed next were all sequenced from one sample in a study of CD8+ T cells in alopecia areata. RNA was extracted and reverse transcribed into cDNA as the sequencing template. Clones were sequenced by immunoSEQ multiplex PCR, and TCRdb holds only the in-frame ones, with some missing. The sample consists of 130,000 or so clones, approximately 86% of them appearing once. Treatment reported: oral pan-JAK inhibitor, 5-10 mg twice daily. Sequencing was performed on CD8+ T cells sorted from blood, taken at week 4, from a patient treated with tofacitinib. The receptors here all came from a human donor with alopecia areata.

This clone was found once. The gene calls are TRBV27 and TRBJ2-1; D might be TRBD1 or TRBD2, each matching 5 bases. CDR3 length: 16 residues. Germline assignment: CDR1 MNHEY and CDR2 SMNVEV (reference sequence). V was clipped by 7 bases and J by 2 bases, with 18 bases between them. This CDR3 is CASNSSPMGAYNEQFF. The CDR3 DNA reads as TGTGCCAGCAACTCAAGCCCCATGGGGGCCTACAATGAGCAGTTCTTC.

This chain uses TRBV2 with TRBJ2-3, with TRBD2 matching 7 bases. Unmatched junction bases numbered 13, after V lost 4 bases and J lost 0 bases. Germline-derived CDR1 and CDR2 are SNHLY and FYNNEI. This CDR3 comprises 18 residues. CDR3: CASSVSRLAAESTDTQYF. The CDR3, as DNA: TGTGCCAGCAGTGTTTCGAGGCTAGCGGCCGAAAGCACAGATACGCAGTATTTT.

V usage is TRBV25-1 and J usage is TRBJ2-1, with 11 positions matching TRBD1. CDR1 MGHDK and CDR2 SYGVNS come from the germline V gene. J was trimmed by 2 bases and V by 7 bases; bases with no gene match: 4. This CDR3 contains 15 residues. CDR3 protein: CASTRTGGAYNEQFF. CDR3 nucleotides: TGTGCCAGCACGAGGACAGGGGGCGCCTACAATGAGCAGTTCTTC.

V is TRBV10-3 and J is TRBJ1-6, with D possibly matching TRBD1 (5 bases). Germline V gives CDR1 ENHRY, CDR2 SYGVKD. Trimming left V 4 bases short and J 9 bases short, with 13 bases between. The CDR3 is made up of 14 amino acids. In DNA, the CDR3 is TGTGCCATCAGTGGGTTCAGGGAGGTTTCACCCCTCCACTTT. It is translated as CAISGFREVSPLHF.

V gene TRBV7-9 combines with J gene TRBJ1-4; D not resolved. Looked up from germline, CDR1 is SEHNR and CDR2 is FQNEAQ (reference sequence). The CDR3 is 13 residues long. V was cut by 6 bases and J by 4 bases, with 9 bases left in between. The CDR3 protein is CASRGLDNEKLFF. CDR3 DNA: TGTGCCAGCAGGGGCCTAGATAATGAAAAACTGTTTTTT.

V gene TRBV4-2 combines with J gene TRBJ2-1; 11 bases are shared with TRBD2. The CDR3 spans 14 residues. Germline trimming cut 8 bases from V and 7 bases from J; bases unmatched to any gene: 7. Germline V gene sequence: CDR1 LGHNA, CDR2 YNFKEQ. Here the CDR3 reads CASGLAGGSNEQFF. The CDR3 coding sequence is TGTGCCAGCGGCCTAGCGGGGGGATCGAATGAGCAGTTCTTC.

CDR3: CSLRGVPPIQETQYF. The CDR3 DNA follows: TGCAGCTTACGGGGGGTCCCTCCAATACAAGAGACCCAGTACTTC. The gene calls are TRBV29-1 and TRBJ2-5, with 7 positions matching TRBD2. The ends lost 8 bases at V and 2 bases at J; junction bases unmatched: 14. CDR3 length: 15 amino acids. The germline V gene encodes CDR1 SQVTM and CDR2 ANQGSEA.

This clone was seen a few times. This sequence joins TRBV4-1 and TRBJ2-1; TRBD2 aligns across 9 bases. Germline values: CDR1 MGHRA, CDR2 YSYEKL. This CDR3 contains 18 residues. J lost 2 bases, V lost 3 bases, and 11 bases had no gene match. The CDR3: CASSQGLAIQGPYNEQFF. The CDR3 DNA follows: TGCGCCAGCAGCCAGGGACTAGCAATACAGGGGCCCTACAATGAGCAGTTCTTC.

This chain links TRBV6-5 with TRBJ2-3; D gene ambiguous. In germline, CDR1 is MNHEY, CDR2 SVGAGI. The CDR3 consists of 12 residues. V was cut by 5 bases and J by 2 bases, with 5 bases left in between. Here the CDR3 DNA reads TGTGCCAGCAGTCGAGACACAGATACGCAGTATTTT. Protein product: CASSRDTDTQYF.

The chain employs TRBV27 and TRBJ2-5; D call uncertain. With the DNA end fitting TRBJ2-7 better, the J assignment may be wrong. From germline, CDR1 is MNHEY and CDR2 SMNVEV (reference sequence). This CDR3 has 13 amino acids. This CDR3 reads CASIGRTPYEQYF. The CDR3 nucleotides are TGTGCCAGCATAGGGCGAACCCCCTACGAGCAGTACTTC.

The table lists this clone with a count of one. V usage is TRBV30 and J usage is TRBJ2-1, with 9 bases fitting TRBD2. This CDR3 region has 19 residues. The ends lost 2 bases at V and 4 bases at J; junction bases unmatched: 18. The V gene's germline CDR1 is GTSNPN and CDR2 SVGIG (reference sequence). CDR3 sequence: CAWSSDFGGGAPRYNEQFF. The CDR3 DNA reads TGTGCCTGGAGTTCGGATTTCGGCGGGGGGGCCCCCCGATACAATGAGCAGTTCTTC.

V gene TRBV9 combines with J gene TRBJ2-3; no clear D gene. The germline V gene has CDR1 SGDLS and CDR2 YYNGEE. V dropped 0 bases and J dropped 6 bases, with 11 bases sitting between them. The CDR3 has 14 amino acids. CDR3 sequence reads: CASSVEWAGDTQYF. In DNA form, the CDR3 reads TGTGCCAGCAGCGTAGAATGGGCCGGGGATACGCAGTATTTT.

Concerning this clone itself: The junction departs from germline at one end; a sequencing error may be responsible. The chain uses TRBV13 and TRBJ2-5; 10 bases match TRBD2. Germline V lookup: CDR1 PRHDT, CDR2 FYEKMQ (reference sequence). The length of the CDR3 is 15 residues. CDR3 nucleotide sequence: TGTGCCAGCAGCTTACGCACTAGCGGGACTTCTATCTATCACTTC. This gives the protein CASSLRTSGTSIYHF. Using reference TRBV13 and TRBJ2-5 for the parts outside the CDR3, the full variable domain is AAGVIQSPRHLIKEKRETATLKCYPIPRHDTVYWYQQGPGQDPQFLISFYEKMQSDKGSIPDRFSAQQFSDYHSELNMSSLELGDSALYFCASSLRTSGTSIYHFGPGTRLLVL.

The chain links TRBV4-2 to TRBJ1-1; no clear D gene. V was pared by 4 bases and J by 2 bases, with 14 bases between. The germline V gene has CDR1 LGHNA and CDR2 YNFKEQ. The length of the CDR3 is 15 residues. CDR3 DNA: TGTGCCAGCAGCCGGCCCCGGACGGACAACACTGAAGCTTTCTTT. Translating gives CASSRPRTDNTEAFF.

The J gene is TRBJ2-7, the V gene TRBV7-6; D unclear. The CDR3 runs to 13 residues. Trimming shortened V by 4 bases and J by 6 bases, and 13 bases separated the two germline ends. Germline V lookup: CDR1 SGHVS, CDR2 FNYEAQ. CDR3 in amino acids: CASSSEALAEQYF. In nucleotides, the CDR3 is TGTGCCAGCAGCTCAGAGGCGCTGGCCGAGCAGTACTTC.

The chain uses TRBV7-9 and TRBJ2-4; 7 bases are a match to TRBD1. This CDR3 has 14 amino acids. V was pared by 4 bases and J by 7 bases, with 7 bases of the junction left unmatched. Germline CDR1 is SEHNR and CDR2 is FQNEAQ (reference sequence). As DNA, the CDR3 is TGTGCCAGCAGCTCCCGACAGGGTGAGAACATTCAGTACTTC. Translated, it gives CASSSRQGENIQYF.

The chain links TRBV2 to TRBJ1-2; D gene ambiguous. The V gene lost 3 bases and the J gene lost 3 bases, with 14 bases spanning the gap. Germline CDR1 SNHLY, CDR2 FYNNEI. The CDR3 is 15 residues long. CDR3 DNA: TGTGCCAGCAGTGACACGTCGACGGACTACTATGGCTACACCTTC. Translated: CASSDTSTDYYGYTF. The full variable domain, completed using reference TRBV2 and TRBJ1-2, is EPEVTQTPSHQVTQMGQEVILRCVPISNHLYFYWYRQILGQKVEFLVSFYNNEISEKSEIFDDQFSVERPDGSNFTLKIRSTKLEDSAMYFCASSDTSTDYYGYTFGSGTRLTVV.

V usage is TRBV7-6 and J usage is TRBJ2-7; 7 nucleotides match TRBD1. The V gene's germline CDR1 is SGHVS and CDR2 FNYEAQ. This CDR3 is built from 15 residues. V lost 5 bases and J lost 6; bases outside the gene matches: 13. CDR3: CASSGGTGVDAEQYF. The CDR3 DNA sequence: TGTGCCAGCAGCGGGGGAACAGGGGTGGACGCCGAGCAGTACTTC.

J is TRBJ2-7 and V is TRBV11-2; D gene uncertain. CDR1 and CDR2 from the germline V gene are SGHAT and FQNNGV. V lost 2 bases and J 3 bases, leaving 5 bases between the germline ends. The CDR3 totals 12 residues. In DNA, the CDR3 is TGTGCCAGCAGCTTACACATCTACGAGCAGTACTTC. This encodes CASSLHIYEQYF.

This chain joins TRBV4-1 and TRBJ2-5, with TRBD2 matching over 14 bases. The CDR3 totals 17 residues. J lost 5 bases, V lost 1 base, and 6 bases had no gene match. Germline lookup yields CDR1 MGHRA and CDR2 YSYEKL. The CDR3 is CASSQGGTSGSFETQYF. CDR3 nucleotide sequence: TGCGCCAGCAGCCAAGGAGGGACTAGCGGGAGTTTTGAGACCCAGTACTTC.

The CDR3 DNA is TGTGCCAGCAGTTTATCGCTCGGGGGGGCGGAAGGCTACACCTTC. Protein: CASSLSLGGAEGYTF. The genes are TRBV27 and TRBJ1-2, with D possibly being TRBD1 (6 bases). This CDR3 is built from 15 residues. Germline V CDR1 and CDR2: MNHEY, SMNVEV (reference sequence). V lost 0 bases and J lost 8, with 16 bases in between.